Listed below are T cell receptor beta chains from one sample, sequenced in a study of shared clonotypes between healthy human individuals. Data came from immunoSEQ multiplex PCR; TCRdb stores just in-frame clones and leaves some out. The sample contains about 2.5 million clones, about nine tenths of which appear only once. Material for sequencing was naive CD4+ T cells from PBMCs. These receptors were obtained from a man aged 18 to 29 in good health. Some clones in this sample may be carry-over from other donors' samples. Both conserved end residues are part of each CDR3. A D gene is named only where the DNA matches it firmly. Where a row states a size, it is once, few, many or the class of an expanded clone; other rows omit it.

CDR3 protein: CASSFSEKLFF; CDR3 DNA: TGTGCCAGCAGCTTCAGTGAAAAACTGTTTTTT; D gene: .; clone size: once; V gene: TRBV7-9; J gene: TRBJ1-4
CDR3 protein: CAWSVGLWQYF; CDR3 DNA: TGTGCCTGGAGTGTTGGACTTTGGCAGTACTTC; D gene: .; clone size: .; V gene: TRBV30; J gene: TRBJ2-7
CDR3 protein: CASSPTGTRGDTQYF; CDR3 DNA: TGTGCCAGCAGCCCCACCGGGACTAGAGGGGATACGCAGTATTTT; D gene: TRBD2; clone size: .; V gene: TRBV7-3; J gene: TRBJ2-3
CDR3 protein: CASSVGYNQETQYF; CDR3 DNA: TGTGCCAGCAGTGTCGGATACAACCAAGAGACCCAGTACTTC; D gene: .; clone size: .; V gene: TRBV27; J gene: TRBJ2-5
CDR3 protein: CAWSLYGTSYTEAFF; CDR3 DNA: TGTGCCTGGAGTCTATACGGGACCTCTTACACTGAAGCTTTCTTT; D gene: .; clone size: few; V gene: TRBV30; J gene: TRBJ1-1
CDR3 protein: CASSFLRGSTDTQYF; CDR3 DNA: TGCGCCAGCAGCTTCCTGCGCGGAAGCACAGATACGCAGTATTTT; D gene: .; clone size: .; V gene: TRBV5-1; J gene: TRBJ2-3
CDR3 protein: CTSSQAPFWGAGDGEQFF; CDR3 DNA: TGCACCAGCAGCCAAGCTCCATTCTGGGGGGCGGGAGATGGTGAGCAGTTCTTC; D gene: .; clone size: .; V gene: TRBV1; J gene: TRBJ2-1
CDR3 protein: CASSLILVGGGETQYF; CDR3 DNA: TGCGCCAGCAGCTTGATTCTTGTGGGGGGCGGTGAGACCCAGTACTTC; D gene: .; clone size: .; V gene: TRBV5-1; J gene: TRBJ2-5
CDR3 protein: CASSPRAVPDTQYF; CDR3 DNA: TGTGCCAGCAGCCCGCGAGCGGTCCCGGATACGCAGTATTTT; D gene: .; clone size: .; V gene: TRBV7-2; J gene: TRBJ2-3
CDR3 protein: CASSVESAQGTQYF; CDR3 DNA: TGTGCCAGCAGCGTAGAAAGTGCCCAGGGGACCCAGTACTTC; D gene: .; clone size: .; V gene: TRBV9; J gene: TRBJ2-5
CDR3 protein: CASSLWITGELFF; CDR3 DNA: TGTGCCAGCAGTTTATGGATCACCGGGGAGCTGTTTTTT; D gene: .; clone size: .; V gene: TRBV28; J gene: TRBJ2-2
CDR3 protein: CASTQLRFRDIIMNTEAFF; CDR3 DNA: TGTGCCAGCACCCAGCTTAGATTTCGGGACATTATTATGAACACTGAAGCTTTCTTT; D gene: .; clone size: .; V gene: TRBV5-6; J gene: TRBJ1-1
CDR3 protein: CAISDPGGVTGLALAYEQYF; CDR3 DNA: TGTGCCATCAGTGACCCTGGCGGGGTGACGGGGCTAGCGCTCGCCTACGAGCAGTACTTC; D gene: .; clone size: .; V gene: TRBV10-3; J gene: TRBJ2-7
CDR3 protein: CASSLALKETEAFF; CDR3 DNA: TGTGCCAGCAGCTTAGCGCTTAAGGAAACTGAAGCTTTCTTT; D gene: .; clone size: few; V gene: TRBV7-9; J gene: TRBJ1-1
CDR3 protein: CASRKTGGYEQYF; CDR3 DNA: TGCGCCAGCAGGAAGACAGGGGGCTACGAGCAGTACTTC; D gene: TRBD1; clone size: .; V gene: TRBV4-1; J gene: TRBJ2-7
CDR3 protein: CASSIGEGTDTQYF; CDR3 DNA: TGTGCCAGTAGTATAGGGGAAGGTACAGATACGCAGTATTTT; D gene: .; clone size: .; V gene: TRBV19; J gene: TRBJ2-3
CDR3 protein: CASSGQGSYQPQHF; CDR3 DNA: TGTGCCAGCAGCGGACAGGGGTCTTATCAGCCCCAGCATTTT; D gene: TRBD1; clone size: .; V gene: TRBV4-2; J gene: TRBJ1-5
CDR3 protein: CASRKTAHSSGSSYEQYF; CDR3 DNA: TGTGCCAGCAGGAAAACCGCGCACTCTAGCGGAAGCTCCTACGAGCAGTACTTC; D gene: TRBD2; clone size: .; V gene: TRBV28; J gene: TRBJ2-7
CDR3 protein: CASSIFRGSSYEQYF; CDR3 DNA: TGTGCCAGTAGTATCTTTCGGGGCAGCTCCTACGAGCAGTACTTC; D gene: .; clone size: .; V gene: TRBV19; J gene: TRBJ2-7
CDR3 protein: CASSSRRTEAFF; CDR3 DNA: TGTGCCAGCAGCTCACGCCGGACTGAAGCTTTCTTT; D gene: .; clone size: .; V gene: TRBV28; J gene: TRBJ1-1
CDR3 protein: CSVTGMGYTEAFF; CDR3 DNA: TGCAGCGTGACAGGGATGGGCTATACTGAAGCTTTCTTT; D gene: TRBD1; clone size: few; V gene: TRBV29-1; J gene: TRBJ1-1
CDR3 protein: CASSYGNLGEQYF; CDR3 DNA: TGTGCCAGCAGTTACGGCAACCTGGGAGAGCAGTACTTC; D gene: .; clone size: .; V gene: TRBV6-6; J gene: TRBJ2-5
CDR3 protein: CASSFEARAQHF; CDR3 DNA: TGTGCCAGCAGTTTCGAGGCTCGGGCCCAGCATTTT; D gene: .; clone size: .; V gene: TRBV28; J gene: TRBJ1-5
CDR3 protein: CARSLLPRGTGGCSNQPQHF; CDR3 DNA: TGTGCCAGAAGCTTGCTGCCGCGCGGGACAGGGGGCTGTAGCAATCAGCCCCAGCATTTT; D gene: TRBD1; clone size: .; V gene: TRBV5-3; J gene: TRBJ1-5
CDR3 protein: CASSQSDSFTGELFF; CDR3 DNA: TGTGCCAGCAGCCAGTCGGACAGTTTTACCGGGGAGCTGTTTTTT; D gene: .; clone size: .; V gene: TRBV11-3; J gene: TRBJ2-2
CDR3 protein: CASSSGNTEAFF; CDR3 DNA: TGCGCCAGCAGCTCCGGGAACACTGAAGCTTTCTTT; D gene: .; clone size: few; V gene: TRBV5-1; J gene: TRBJ1-1
CDR3 protein: CASSFVGSSSGNTIYF; CDR3 DNA: TGTGCCAGCTCCTTTGTTGGGAGCAGCTCTGGAAACACCATATATTTT; D gene: .; clone size: .; V gene: TRBV18; J gene: TRBJ1-3
CDR3 protein: CAISGTGGIQPQHF; CDR3 DNA: TGTGCCATCAGTGGAACAGGGGGCATTCAGCCCCAGCATTTT; D gene: TRBD1; clone size: .; V gene: TRBV10-3; J gene: TRBJ1-5
CDR3 protein: CATFIDRGYGYTF; CDR3 DNA: TGTGCCACATTTATTGACAGGGGCTATGGCTACACCTTC; D gene: TRBD1; clone size: .; V gene: TRBV28; J gene: TRBJ1-2
CDR3 protein: CASSPREGWSNEQYF; CDR3 DNA: TGTGCCAGCAGTCCGCGGGAGGGGTGGAGTAACGAGCAGTACTTC; D gene: TRBD2; clone size: .; V gene: TRBV9; J gene: TRBJ2-7
CDR3 protein: CASNPRTAQETQYF; CDR3 DNA: TGTGCCAGCAACCCGAGGACAGCTCAAGAGACCCAGTACTTC; D gene: .; clone size: .; V gene: TRBV2; J gene: TRBJ2-5
CDR3 protein: CASSATSGTYEQYF; CDR3 DNA: TGCGCCAGCAGCGCGACTAGCGGAACCTACGAGCAGTACTTC; D gene: TRBD2; clone size: .; V gene: TRBV5-1; J gene: TRBJ2-7
CDR3 protein: CASSLLGPGANVLTF; CDR3 DNA: TGTGCCAGCAGTTTATTAGGTCCCGGGGCCAACGTCCTGACTTTC; D gene: .; clone size: .; V gene: TRBV28; J gene: TRBJ2-6
CDR3 protein: CASSKTSGTYNEQFF; CDR3 DNA: TGTGCCAGCAGCAAAACTAGCGGAACCTACAATGAGCAGTTCTTC; D gene: TRBD2; clone size: .; V gene: TRBV9; J gene: TRBJ2-1
CDR3 protein: CASSYRGRTNEKLFF; CDR3 DNA: TGTGCCAGCAGTTATCGGGGGAGAACTAATGAAAAACTGTTTTTT; D gene: .; clone size: .; V gene: TRBV6-5; J gene: TRBJ1-4
CDR3 protein: CASSKGLATYEQYF; CDR3 DNA: TGCGCCAGCAGCAAAGGACTAGCTACCTACGAGCAGTACTTC; D gene: TRBD2; clone size: .; V gene: TRBV5-1; J gene: TRBJ2-7
CDR3 protein: CASSDIGRDTRTYEQYF; CDR3 DNA: TGTGCCAGCAGTGACATTGGGAGGGACACGAGGACCTACGAGCAGTACTTC; D gene: .; clone size: .; V gene: TRBV6-4; J gene: TRBJ2-7
CDR3 protein: CASSPRPGTANTGELFF; CDR3 DNA: TGTGCCAGTAGTCCCCGGCCCGGGACGGCGAACACCGGGGAGCTGTTTTTT; D gene: .; clone size: .; V gene: TRBV19; J gene: TRBJ2-2
CDR3 protein: CASSEGGGVLYEQYF; CDR3 DNA: TGTGCCAGCAGTGAAGGGGGAGGGGTTCTGTACGAGCAGTACTTC; D gene: TRBD2; clone size: .; V gene: TRBV6-1; J gene: TRBJ2-7
CDR3 protein: CASSLPTQDSYEQYF; CDR3 DNA: TGTGCCAGCAGTTTACCTACACAGGATTCCTACGAGCAGTACTTC; D gene: .; clone size: .; V gene: TRBV28; J gene: TRBJ2-7
CDR3 protein: CASSIIRGGRRGNTIYF; CDR3 DNA: TGTGCCAGCAGTATCATTAGGGGGGGCCGACGAGGAAACACCATATATTTT; D gene: .; clone size: .; V gene: TRBV28; J gene: TRBJ1-3
CDR3 protein: CASSLQGIMNTEAFF; CDR3 DNA: TGCGCCAGCAGCCTACAAGGAATCATGAACACTGAAGCTTTCTTT; D gene: .; clone size: .; V gene: TRBV5-1; J gene: TRBJ1-1
CDR3 protein: CASSDPSDREGHQPQHF; CDR3 DNA: TGTGCCAGCAGTGACCCATCGGACAGGGAAGGACATCAGCCCCAGCATTTT; D gene: TRBD1; clone size: .; V gene: TRBV6-1; J gene: TRBJ1-5
CDR3 protein: CASTRLNSGANVLTF; CDR3 DNA: TGTGCCAGCACGCGGCTAAATTCTGGGGCCAACGTCCTGACTTTC; D gene: .; clone size: .; V gene: TRBV6-5; J gene: TRBJ2-6
CDR3 protein: CASSLGAPYEQYF; CDR3 DNA: TGCGCCAGCAGCTTGGGAGCGCCCTACGAGCAGTACTTC; D gene: .; clone size: .; V gene: TRBV5-1; J gene: TRBJ2-7
CDR3 protein: CASSQDLVRGESADTQYF; CDR3 DNA: TGCGCCAGCAGCCAAGATCTGGTGAGGGGCGAGTCCGCAGATACGCAGTATTTT; D gene: .; clone size: once; V gene: TRBV4-1; J gene: TRBJ2-3